This T cell receptor (beta chain) comes out of a study of Graves' ophthalmopathy and Graves' hyperthyroidism. Study-level background: Hyperthyroidism counted as stable given no ophthalmopathy within 18 months of follow-up.

With 4 bases clipped from V and 9 bases from J, the junction kept 3 bases outside the gene matches. The germline V gene has CDR1 MNHEY and CDR2 SMNVEV (reference sequence). This CDR3 is 13 amino acids long. The TCR beta CDR3 regions underwent amplification from RNA transcripts. In the first round, RT-PCR was carried out with HTBI primers, and a multiplex PCR formed the second round. TCRdb re-analysed the multiplex PCR reads in MiXCR, keeping a single row per CDR3 protein. The sample consists of around 590,000 distinct CDR3 sequences, 39% of them appearing once. This rearrangement joins TRBV27 to TRBJ2-5; 12 nucleotides agree with TRBD1. The specimen sequenced was peripheral blood or thyroid tissue (not recorded which). This TCR came from an adult man with Graves' hyperthyroidism. CDR3 sequence reads: CASSSGTGGSQYF. The CDR3, as DNA: TGTGCCAGCAGTTCCGGGACAGGGGGCTCCCAGTACTTC.